A single sample gave rise to the 5 T cell receptor beta chains below, sequenced in a study of cytomegalovirus exposure and HLA in healthy donors. 60 Vbeta and 13 Jbeta primers were used in PCR. Some clones are missing from TCRdb's copy, which holds only in-frame ones; the method was immunoSEQ multiplex PCR. The sample shows approximately 150,000 clones, just over 70% of them seen only once. The source material was PBMCs. The receptors shown here come from a human donor in good health.

CDR3 in amino acids: CASSALDNQPQHF. For the CDR3, the DNA is TGTGCCAGCAGTGCTTTAGACAATCAGCCCCAGCATTTT. The chain uses TRBV2 and TRBJ1-5, with D uncertain. V was trimmed by 4 bases and J by 3 bases, leaving 7 bases between them. Germline V lookup: CDR1 SNHLY, CDR2 FYNNEI. The CDR3 is 13 residues long.

The chain employs TRBV5-1 and TRBJ1-5; maybe TRBD1 (6 bases). Trimming removed 1 base from V and 2 bases from J, with 13 bases in between. CDR3 length: 16 amino acids. Germline V gene sequence: CDR1 SGHRS, CDR2 YFSETQ. DNA for the CDR3: TGCGCCAGCAGCTTGACAGGGAGAGGGGGCAATCAGCCCCAGCATTTT. This gives the protein CASSLTGRGGNQPQHF.

The genes are TRBV7-2 and TRBJ2-5; 8 positions agree with TRBD2. J was trimmed by 3 bases and V by 2 bases; bases with no gene match: 8. Germline V gene sequence: CDR1 SGHTA, CDR2 FQGNSA. The CDR3 length is 16 residues. For the CDR3, the DNA is TGTGCCAGCAGCTTAATGGCGGGGGGAGGAAAAGAGACCCAGTACTTC. It yields the protein CASSLMAGGGKETQYF.

V is TRBV9 and J is TRBJ1-2, with D possibly TRBD1 on 6 matching bases. Germline V gene lookup returns CDR1 SGDLS and CDR2 YYNGEE. The CDR3 loop spans 14 amino acids. Between the trimmed V and J ends, which lost 3 bases and 4 bases, there was a span of 13 bases. The CDR3 here is CASSAAKTGYGYTF. CDR3 nucleotide sequence: TGTGCCAGCAGCGCCGCTAAGACAGGCTATGGCTACACCTTC.

The V gene is TRBV27, the J gene TRBJ2-5; TRBD2 might be the D (5 bases). The length of the CDR3 is 14 residues. Trimming pared 2 bases from V and 5 bases from J, leaving 12 bases between. CDR1 is MNHEY, CDR2 SMNVEV, per germline (reference sequence). This chain's CDR3 is CASSLIGVGETQYF. The CDR3 DNA sequence: TGTGCCAGCAGTTTAATCGGGGTTGGGGAGACCCAGTACTTC.